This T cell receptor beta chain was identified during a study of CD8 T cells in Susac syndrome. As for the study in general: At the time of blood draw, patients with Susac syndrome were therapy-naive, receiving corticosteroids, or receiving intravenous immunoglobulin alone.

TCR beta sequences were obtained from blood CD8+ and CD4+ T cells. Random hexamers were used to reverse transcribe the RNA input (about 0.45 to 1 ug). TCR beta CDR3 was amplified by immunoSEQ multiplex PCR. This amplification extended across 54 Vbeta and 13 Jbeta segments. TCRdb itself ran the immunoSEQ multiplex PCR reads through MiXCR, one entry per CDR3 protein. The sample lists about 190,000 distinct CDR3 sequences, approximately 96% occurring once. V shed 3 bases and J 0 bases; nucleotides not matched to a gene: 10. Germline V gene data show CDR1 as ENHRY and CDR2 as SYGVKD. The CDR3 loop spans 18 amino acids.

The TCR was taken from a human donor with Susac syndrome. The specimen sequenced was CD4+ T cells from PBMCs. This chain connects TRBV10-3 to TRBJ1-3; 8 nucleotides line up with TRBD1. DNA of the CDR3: TGTGCCATCAGTGATAGGGTTCAGGGGGCGAGCTCTGGAAACACCATATATTTT. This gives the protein CAISDRVQGASSGNTIYF.